This T cell receptor beta chain derives from a study of STAT5B mutations in CD4+ large granular lymphocyte leukemia. General study findings and limits: Patient CD4-sorted repertoires stayed more clonal than healthy ones after leukemic-clone removal. TRBV06-family usage was enriched in top patient clones (8/27) versus controls (2/35).

CDR3 length equals 13 residues. Per germline, CDR1 SNHLY and CDR2 FYNNEI. The V gene lost 7 bases and the J gene lost 3 bases, with 12 bases spanning the gap. Buffy coats from healthy blood donors served as controls. This clone was detected once. The antigen is unknown. TCRdb's copy holds only in-frame clones and misses some; the assay was immunoSEQ multiplex PCR. Of some 35,000 clones detected, 69% appear once; the ten largest clones hold less than 3%. This sequence originates from a human donor in good health. The chain combines TRBV2 with TRBJ1-2, with D maybe TRBD1 (6 bases). Sample: CD4+ T cells from blood buffy coats. CDR3 protein: CASTGQGYYGYTF. CDR3 DNA: TGTGCCAGCACGGGGCAGGGGTACTATGGCTACACCTTC.